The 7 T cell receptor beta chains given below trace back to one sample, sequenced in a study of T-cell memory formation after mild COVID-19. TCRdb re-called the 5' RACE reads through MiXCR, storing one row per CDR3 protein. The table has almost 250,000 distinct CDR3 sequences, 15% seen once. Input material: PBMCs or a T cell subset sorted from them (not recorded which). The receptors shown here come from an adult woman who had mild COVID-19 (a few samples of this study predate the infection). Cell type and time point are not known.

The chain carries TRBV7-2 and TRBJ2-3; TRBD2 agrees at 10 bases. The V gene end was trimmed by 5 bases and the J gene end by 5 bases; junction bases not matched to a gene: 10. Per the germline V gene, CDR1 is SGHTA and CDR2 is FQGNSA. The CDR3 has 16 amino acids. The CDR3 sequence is CASSTQRGGRGDTQYF. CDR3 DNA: TGTGCCAGCAGCACCCAGCGGGGGGGCCGTGGAGATACGCAGTATTTT.

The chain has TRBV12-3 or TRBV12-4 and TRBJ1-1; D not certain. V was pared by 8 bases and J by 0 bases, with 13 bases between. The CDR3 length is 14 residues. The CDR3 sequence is CASGVGLMNTEAFF. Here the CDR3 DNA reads TGTGCCAGCGGTGTAGGCCTGATGAACACTGAAGCTTTCTTT.

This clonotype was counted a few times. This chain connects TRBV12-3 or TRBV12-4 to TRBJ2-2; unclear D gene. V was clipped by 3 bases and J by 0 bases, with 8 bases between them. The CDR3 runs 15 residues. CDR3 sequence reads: CASSFKGTNTGELFF. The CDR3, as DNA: TGTGCCAGCAGTTTTAAGGGAACGAACACCGGGGAGCTGTTTTTT.

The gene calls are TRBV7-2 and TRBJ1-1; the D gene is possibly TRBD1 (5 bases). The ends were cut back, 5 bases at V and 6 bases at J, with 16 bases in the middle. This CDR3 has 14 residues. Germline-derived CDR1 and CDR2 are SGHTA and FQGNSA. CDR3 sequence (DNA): TGTGCCAGCAGCATTAGTCCGCAGGGCTCTGAAGCTTTCTTT. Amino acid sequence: CASSISPQGSEAFF.

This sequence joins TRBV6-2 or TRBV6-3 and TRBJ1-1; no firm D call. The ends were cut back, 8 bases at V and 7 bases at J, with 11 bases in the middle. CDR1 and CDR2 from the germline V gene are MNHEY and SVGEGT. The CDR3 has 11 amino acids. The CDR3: CASATGSEAFF. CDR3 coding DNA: TGTGCCAGCGCGACTGGGAGTGAAGCTTTCTTT.

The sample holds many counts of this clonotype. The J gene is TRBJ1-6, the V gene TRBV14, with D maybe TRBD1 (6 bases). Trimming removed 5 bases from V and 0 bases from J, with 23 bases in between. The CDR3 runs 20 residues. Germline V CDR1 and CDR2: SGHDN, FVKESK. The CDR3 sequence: CASSSSRDIFLSSYNSPLHF. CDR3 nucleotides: TGTGCCAGCAGCTCGAGCCGGGACATATTCTTGAGCTCCTATAATTCACCCCTCCACTTT.

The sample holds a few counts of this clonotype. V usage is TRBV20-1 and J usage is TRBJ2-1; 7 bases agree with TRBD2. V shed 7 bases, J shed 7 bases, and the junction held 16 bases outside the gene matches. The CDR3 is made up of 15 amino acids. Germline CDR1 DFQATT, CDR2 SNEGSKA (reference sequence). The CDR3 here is CSGAIGGGPGNEQFF. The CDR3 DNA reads TGCAGTGGGGCTATTGGGGGAGGGCCCGGGAATGAGCAGTTCTTC.